The clone carrying this TCR beta chain was found a few times. Its antigen is undetermined. The tumor tissue sample was taken at baseline before any treatment. The table came from immunoSEQ multiplex PCR; TCRdb's copy has only in-frame clones and leaves some out. Of about 6,600 clones listed, about 66% are singletons. This entry comes from a study of circulating tumor DNA in untreated peripheral T-cell lymphoma. General study points: Baseline tissues yielded 86% and baseline serum under 70% tumor-specific clonotype detection.

This TCR derives from a human donor with peripheral T-cell lymphoma. Sequencing was performed on tumor tissue.

The CDR3 region is CASSLRTYNEQFF. CDR3 DNA: TGCGCCAGCAGCCTTAGGACCTACAATGAGCAGTTCTTC. This chain links TRBV1 with TRBJ2-1. TRBV1 is given as a pseudogene. The CDR3 is 13 residues long.